Only one count was recorded for the clone carrying this T cell receptor beta chain. Germline loops: CDR1 LNHDA, CDR2 SQIVND (reference sequence). The CDR3 totals 14 residues. Trimming cost V 5 bases and J 3 bases, with 14 bases left between them. Authors' analysis steps: The authors estimated nucleated cell counts from reference gene primer amplification. Generated by immunoSEQ multiplex PCR, the TCRdb table keeps only in-frame clones and is missing some. V and J calls and clone size are those listed in that table; D and trimming were worked out from the DNA. The sample gives roughly 120,000 clones, 60% to 80% of which show up once; 7.9% is in the top ten. The data stem from a study of blood T cell repertoires in COVID-19. Study overall: The United States, Italy and Spain provided the acute and convalescent COVID-19 samples. From T cells, B-cell-depleted T cells, or PBMCs came the material, which was cDNA or gDNA.

This receptor was identified in a human donor in a cohort sampled during active COVID-19. The J gene is TRBJ2-7, the V gene TRBV19; tentative D call: TRBD1 (6 bases). The sequenced sample consisted of peripheral blood. CDR3 sequence: CASSVRDIRYEQYF. The CDR3 DNA reads TGTGCCAGTAGTGTCCGGGACATCCGCTACGAGCAGTACTTC.